This entry features one T cell receptor (beta chain) sequence. Its specificity is not known. Study donors comprised healthy, HIV-negative adults devoid of recent acute infection or vaccination. The sample comes from a study of shared clonotypes between healthy human individuals. Whole-study results and caveats: Generally, naive subsets came out with larger estimated richness than memory subsets. Some clonotypes were shared by all four sorted-subset donors, while others were not shared. The non-shared ones had lower generation probabilities than the shared ones.

The J segment lost 6 bases and the V segment lost 0 bases, leaving 3 bases of the junction unmatched. The CDR3 totals 15 residues. Per germline, CDR1 SGHDT and CDR2 YYEEEE. The run depth of the assay was deep. The assay was immunoSEQ multiplex PCR, and TCRdb's table has in-frame clones only and misses some. The sample consists of about 1.5 million clones, roughly 98% of them appearing once. This receptor was taken from a man aged 25 to 45 in good health. The source material was naive CD4+ T cells sorted from blood. Subset reported: CD45RA+ positively selected. This rearrangement joins TRBV5-6 to TRBJ2-7; TRBD2 matches at 13 bases. The CDR3 coding sequence is TGTGCCAGCAGCTTGGGACTAGCGGGAGGACCCGAGCAGTACTTC. As protein: CASSLGLAGGPEQYF.